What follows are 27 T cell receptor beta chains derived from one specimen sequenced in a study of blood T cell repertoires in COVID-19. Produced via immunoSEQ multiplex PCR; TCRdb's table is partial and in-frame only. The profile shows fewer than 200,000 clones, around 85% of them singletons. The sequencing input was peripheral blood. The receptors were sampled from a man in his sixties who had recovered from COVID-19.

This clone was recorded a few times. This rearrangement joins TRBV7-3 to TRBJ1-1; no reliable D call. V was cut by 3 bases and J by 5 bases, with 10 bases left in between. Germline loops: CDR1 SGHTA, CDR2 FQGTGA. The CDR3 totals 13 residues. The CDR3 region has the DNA TGTGCCAGCAGCTTCTCTCCGGGGACTGAAGCTTTCTTT. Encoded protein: CASSFSPGTEAFF.

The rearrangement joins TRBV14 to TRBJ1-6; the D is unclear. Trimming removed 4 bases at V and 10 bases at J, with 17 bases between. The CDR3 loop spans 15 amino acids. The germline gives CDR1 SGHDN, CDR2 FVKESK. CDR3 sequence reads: CASSPTGGLSSPLHF. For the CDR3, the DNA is TGTGCCAGCAGCCCGACGGGAGGGCTAAGCTCACCCCTCCACTTT.

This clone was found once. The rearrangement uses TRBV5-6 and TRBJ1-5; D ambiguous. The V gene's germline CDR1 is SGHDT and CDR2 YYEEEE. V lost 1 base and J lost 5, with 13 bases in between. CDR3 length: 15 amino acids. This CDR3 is CASSLSRGPHQPQHF. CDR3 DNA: TGTGCCAGCAGCTTGAGCCGGGGTCCACATCAGCCCCAGCATTTT.

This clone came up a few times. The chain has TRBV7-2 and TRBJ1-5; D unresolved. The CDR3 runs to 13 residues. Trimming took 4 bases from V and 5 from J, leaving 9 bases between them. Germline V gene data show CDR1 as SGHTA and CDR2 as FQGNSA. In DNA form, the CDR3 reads TGTGCCAGCAGCTCCCGGTTCGATCAGCCCCAGCATTTT. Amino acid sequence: CASSSRFDQPQHF.

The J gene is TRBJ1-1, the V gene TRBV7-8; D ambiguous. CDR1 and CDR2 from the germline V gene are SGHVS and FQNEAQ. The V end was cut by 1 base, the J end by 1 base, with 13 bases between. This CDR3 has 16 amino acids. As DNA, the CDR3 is TGTGCCAGCAGCTTAGAAAGGCTAGTGGGGAACACTGAAGCTTTCTTT. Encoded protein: CASSLERLVGNTEAFF. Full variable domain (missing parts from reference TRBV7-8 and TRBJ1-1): GAGVSQSPRYKVAKRGQDVALRCDPISGHVSLFWYQQALGQGPEFLTYFQNEAQLDKSGLPSDRFFAERPEGSVSTLKIQRTQQEDSAVYLCASSLERLVGNTEAFFGQGTRLTVV.

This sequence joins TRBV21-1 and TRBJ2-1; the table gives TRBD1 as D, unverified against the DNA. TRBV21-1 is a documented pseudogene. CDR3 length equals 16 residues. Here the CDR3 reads CASSPRDKISYNEQFF. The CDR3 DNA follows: TGTGCCAGCAGCCCCAGGGACAAAATCTCCTACAATGAGCAGTTCTTC.

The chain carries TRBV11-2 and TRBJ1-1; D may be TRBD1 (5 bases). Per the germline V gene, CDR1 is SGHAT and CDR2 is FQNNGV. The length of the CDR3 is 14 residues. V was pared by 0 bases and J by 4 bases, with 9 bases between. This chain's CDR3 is CASSLDIRVTEAFF. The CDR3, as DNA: TGTGCCAGCAGCTTAGACATCAGGGTCACTGAAGCTTTCTTT.

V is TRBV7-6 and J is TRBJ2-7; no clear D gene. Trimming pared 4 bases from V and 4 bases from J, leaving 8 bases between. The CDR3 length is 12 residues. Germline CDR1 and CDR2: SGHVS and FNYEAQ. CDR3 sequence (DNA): TGTGCCAGCAGCTCAACAGCTTACGAGCAGTACTTC. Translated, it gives CASSSTAYEQYF.

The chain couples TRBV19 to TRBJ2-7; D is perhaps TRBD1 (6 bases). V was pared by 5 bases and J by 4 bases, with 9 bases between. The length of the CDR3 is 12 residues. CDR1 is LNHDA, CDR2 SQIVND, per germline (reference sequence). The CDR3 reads CASSPQGYEQYF. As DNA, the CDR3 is TGTGCCAGTAGTCCACAGGGTTACGAGCAGTACTTC.

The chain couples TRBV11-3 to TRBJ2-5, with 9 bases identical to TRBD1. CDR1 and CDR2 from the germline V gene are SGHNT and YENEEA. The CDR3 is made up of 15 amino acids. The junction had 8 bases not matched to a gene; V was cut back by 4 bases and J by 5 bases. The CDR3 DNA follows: TGTGCCAGCAGCTCACAGGGGACAGGGAGTGAGACCCAGTACTTC. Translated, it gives CASSSQGTGSETQYF.

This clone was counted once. CDR3 loop: CAIRVDRSNTEAFF. DNA of the CDR3: TGTGCCATCAGGGTGGACAGATCGAACACTGAAGCTTTCTTT. The genes are TRBV10-3 and TRBJ1-1; TRBD1 might be the D (6 bases). Germline CDR1 is ENHRY and CDR2 is SYGVKD. This CDR3 is built from 14 residues. V lost 6 bases, J lost 1 base, and 12 bases lay in between.

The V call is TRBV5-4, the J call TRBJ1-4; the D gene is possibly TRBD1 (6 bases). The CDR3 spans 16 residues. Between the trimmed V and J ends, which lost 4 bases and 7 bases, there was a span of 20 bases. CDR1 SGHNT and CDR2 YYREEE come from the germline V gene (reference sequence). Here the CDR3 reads CASSQSLQGGSEKLFF. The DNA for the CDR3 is TGTGCCAGCAGCCAATCCCTACAGGGAGGGAGTGAAAAACTGTTTTTT.

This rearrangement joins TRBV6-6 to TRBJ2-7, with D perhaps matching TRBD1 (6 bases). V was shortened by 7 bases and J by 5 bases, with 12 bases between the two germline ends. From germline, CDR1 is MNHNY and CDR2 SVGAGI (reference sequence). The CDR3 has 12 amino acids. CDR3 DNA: TGTGCCAGCACCTCACAGGGAAACGAGCAGTACTTC. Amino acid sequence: CASTSQGNEQYF.

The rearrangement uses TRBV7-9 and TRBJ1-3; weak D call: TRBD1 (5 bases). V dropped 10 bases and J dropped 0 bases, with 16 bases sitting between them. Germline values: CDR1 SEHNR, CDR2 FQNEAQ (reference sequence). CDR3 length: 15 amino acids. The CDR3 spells CATDPGGFSGNTIYF. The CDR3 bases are TGTGCCACCGACCCGGGGGGGTTCTCTGGAAACACCATATATTTT.

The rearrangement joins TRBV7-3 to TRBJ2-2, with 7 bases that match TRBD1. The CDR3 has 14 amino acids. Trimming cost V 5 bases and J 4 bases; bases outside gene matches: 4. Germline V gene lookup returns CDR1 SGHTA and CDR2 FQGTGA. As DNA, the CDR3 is TGTGCCAGCAGCGTTTGGGACAGCACCGGGGAGCTGTTTTTT. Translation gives CASSVWDSTGELFF.

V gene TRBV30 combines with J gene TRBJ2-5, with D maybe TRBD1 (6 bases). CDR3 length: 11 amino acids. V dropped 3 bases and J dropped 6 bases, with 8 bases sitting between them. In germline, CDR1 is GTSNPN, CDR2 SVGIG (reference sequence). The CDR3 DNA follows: TGTGCCTGGAGGGGGGCACAGACCCAGTACTTC. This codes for CAWRGAQTQYF.

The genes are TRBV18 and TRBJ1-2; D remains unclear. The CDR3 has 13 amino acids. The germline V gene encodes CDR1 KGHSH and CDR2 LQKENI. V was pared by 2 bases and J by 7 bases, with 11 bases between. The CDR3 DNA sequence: TGTGCCAGCTCACCAGCCTGGGAGAGTGGCTACACCTTC. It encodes CASSPAWESGYTF. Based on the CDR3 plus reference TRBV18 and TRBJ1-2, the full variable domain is NAGVMQNPRHLVRRRGQEARLRCSPMKGHSHVYWYRQLPEEGLKFMVYLQKENIIDESGMPKERFSAEFPKEGPSILRIQQVVRGDSAAYFCASSPAWESGYTFGSGTRLTVV.

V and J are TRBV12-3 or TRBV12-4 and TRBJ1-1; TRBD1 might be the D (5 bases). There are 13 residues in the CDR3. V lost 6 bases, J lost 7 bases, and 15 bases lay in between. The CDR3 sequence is CASSQQAELEAFF. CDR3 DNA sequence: TGTGCCAGCAGCCAACAGGCGGAACTTGAAGCTTTCTTT.

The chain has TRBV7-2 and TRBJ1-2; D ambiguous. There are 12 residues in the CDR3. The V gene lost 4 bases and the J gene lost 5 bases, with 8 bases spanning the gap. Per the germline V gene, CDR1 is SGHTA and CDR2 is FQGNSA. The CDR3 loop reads CASSSNLYGYTF. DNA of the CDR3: TGTGCCAGCAGCTCCAACCTATATGGCTACACCTTC.

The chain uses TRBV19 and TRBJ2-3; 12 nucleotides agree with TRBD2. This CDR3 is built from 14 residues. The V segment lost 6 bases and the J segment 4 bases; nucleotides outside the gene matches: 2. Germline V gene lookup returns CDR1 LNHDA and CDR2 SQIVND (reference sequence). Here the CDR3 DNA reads TGTGCCAGTAGGAGGACTAGCGGGGCAGATACGCAGTATTTT. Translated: CASRRTSGADTQYF.

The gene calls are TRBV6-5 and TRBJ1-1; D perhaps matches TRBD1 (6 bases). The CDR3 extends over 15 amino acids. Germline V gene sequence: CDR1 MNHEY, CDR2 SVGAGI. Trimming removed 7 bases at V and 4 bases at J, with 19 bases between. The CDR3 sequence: CASMRTDRPGTEAFF. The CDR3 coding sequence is TGTGCCAGCATGAGGACAGACAGGCCCGGCACTGAAGCTTTCTTT.

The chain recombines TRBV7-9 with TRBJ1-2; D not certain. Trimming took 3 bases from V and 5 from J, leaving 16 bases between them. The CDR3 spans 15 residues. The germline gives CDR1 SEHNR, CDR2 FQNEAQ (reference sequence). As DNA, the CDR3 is TGTGCCAGCAGCTTGAGCGGCAGAGTAGGTTATGGCTACACCTTC. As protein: CASSLSGRVGYGYTF.

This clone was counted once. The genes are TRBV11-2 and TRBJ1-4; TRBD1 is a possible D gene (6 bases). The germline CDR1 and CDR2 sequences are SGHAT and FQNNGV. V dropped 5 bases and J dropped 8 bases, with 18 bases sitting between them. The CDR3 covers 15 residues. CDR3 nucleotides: TGTGCCAGCAGCCCCGTTAGGCGGGGGGGCGAAAAACTGTTTTTT. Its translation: CASSPVRRGGEKLFF.

The CDR3 nucleotides are TGCGCCAGCAGCCTGGGGGGGGGCACTGAAGCTTTCTTT. It specifies CASSLGGGTEAFF. V and J are TRBV10-2 and TRBJ1-1, with D possibly TRBD1 on 5 matching bases. V was pared by 6 bases and J by 4 bases, with 12 bases between. The CDR3 has 13 residues. Germline V CDR1 and CDR2: WSHSY, SAAADI.

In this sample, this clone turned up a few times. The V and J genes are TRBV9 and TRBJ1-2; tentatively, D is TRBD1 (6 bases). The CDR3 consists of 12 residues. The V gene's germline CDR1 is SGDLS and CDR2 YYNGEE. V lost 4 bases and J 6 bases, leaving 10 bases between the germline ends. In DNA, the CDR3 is TGTGCCAGCAGCTTGGGGGCGAATGGCTACACCTTC. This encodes CASSLGANGYTF.

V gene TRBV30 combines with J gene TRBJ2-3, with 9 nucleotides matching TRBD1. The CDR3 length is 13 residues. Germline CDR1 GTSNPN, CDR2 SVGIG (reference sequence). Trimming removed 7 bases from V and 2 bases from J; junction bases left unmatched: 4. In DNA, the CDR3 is TGTGCCTCGGACAGGGGAAACACAGATACGCAGTATTTT. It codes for CASDRGNTDTQYF.

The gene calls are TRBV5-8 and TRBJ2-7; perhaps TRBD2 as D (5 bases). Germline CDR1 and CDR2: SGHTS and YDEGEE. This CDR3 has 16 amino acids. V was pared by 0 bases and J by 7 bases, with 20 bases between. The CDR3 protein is CASSLARLQSSGEQYF. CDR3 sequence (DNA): TGTGCCAGCAGCTTGGCGCGTCTTCAGTCATCGGGGGAGCAGTACTTC.